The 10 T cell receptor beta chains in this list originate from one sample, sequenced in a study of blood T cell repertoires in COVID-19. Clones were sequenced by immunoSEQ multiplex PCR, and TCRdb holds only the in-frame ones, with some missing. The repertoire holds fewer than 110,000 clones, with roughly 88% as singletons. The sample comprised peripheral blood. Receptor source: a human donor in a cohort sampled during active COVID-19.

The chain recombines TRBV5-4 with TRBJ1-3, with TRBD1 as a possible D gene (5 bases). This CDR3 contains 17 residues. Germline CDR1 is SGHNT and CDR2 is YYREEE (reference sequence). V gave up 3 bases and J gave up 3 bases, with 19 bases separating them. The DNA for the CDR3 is TGTGCCAGCAGCTCGGCCGGGCAGGGCGAGTATGGAAACACCATATATTTT. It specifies CASSSAGQGEYGNTIYF.

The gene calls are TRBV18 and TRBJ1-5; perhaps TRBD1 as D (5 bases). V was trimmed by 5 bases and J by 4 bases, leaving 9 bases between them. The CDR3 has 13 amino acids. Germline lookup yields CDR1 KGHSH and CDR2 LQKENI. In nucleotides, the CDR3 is TGTGCCAGCTCAGTCGACAGTAATCAGCCCCAGCATTTT. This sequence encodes CASSVDSNQPQHF.

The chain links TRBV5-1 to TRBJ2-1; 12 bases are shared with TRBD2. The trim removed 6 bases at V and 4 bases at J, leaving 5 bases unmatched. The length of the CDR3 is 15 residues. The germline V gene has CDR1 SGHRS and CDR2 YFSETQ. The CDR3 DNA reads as TGCGCCAGCACCTCCCTAGCGGGAGGGTACAATGAGCAGTTCTTC. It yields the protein CASTSLAGGYNEQFF.

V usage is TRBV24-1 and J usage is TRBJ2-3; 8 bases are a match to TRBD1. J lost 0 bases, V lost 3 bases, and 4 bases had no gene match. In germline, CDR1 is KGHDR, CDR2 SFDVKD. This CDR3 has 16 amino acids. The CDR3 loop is CATSDTRQGSTDTQYF. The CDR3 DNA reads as TGTGCCACCAGTGATACAAGACAGGGGAGCACAGATACGCAGTATTTT.

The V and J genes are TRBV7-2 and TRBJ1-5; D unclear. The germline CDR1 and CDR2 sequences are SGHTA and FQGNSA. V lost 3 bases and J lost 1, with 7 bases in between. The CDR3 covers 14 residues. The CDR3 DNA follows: TGTGCCAGCAGCTTGGAGCTAAGCAATCAGCCCCAGCATTTT. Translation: CASSLELSNQPQHF.

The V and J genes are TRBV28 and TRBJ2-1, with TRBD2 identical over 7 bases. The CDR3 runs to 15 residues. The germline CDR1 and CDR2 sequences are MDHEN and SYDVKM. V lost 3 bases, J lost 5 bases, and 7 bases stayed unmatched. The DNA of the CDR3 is TGTGCCAGCAGTTTTTGGGCGGGAGAAGACAATGAGCAGTTCTTC. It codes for CASSFWAGEDNEQFF.

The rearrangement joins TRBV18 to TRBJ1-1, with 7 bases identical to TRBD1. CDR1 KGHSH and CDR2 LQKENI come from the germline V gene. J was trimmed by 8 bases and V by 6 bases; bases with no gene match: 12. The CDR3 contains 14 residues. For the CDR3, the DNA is TGTGCCAGCTCGTCCGGGTGGACGGGACAGGAAGCTTTCTTT. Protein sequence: CASSSGWTGQEAFF. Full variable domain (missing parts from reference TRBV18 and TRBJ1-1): NAGVMQNPRHLVRRRGQEARLRCSPMKGHSHVYWYRQLPEEGLKFMVYLQKENIIDESGMPKERFSAEFPKEGPSILRIQQVVRGDSAAYFCASSSGWTGQEAFFGQGTRLTVV.

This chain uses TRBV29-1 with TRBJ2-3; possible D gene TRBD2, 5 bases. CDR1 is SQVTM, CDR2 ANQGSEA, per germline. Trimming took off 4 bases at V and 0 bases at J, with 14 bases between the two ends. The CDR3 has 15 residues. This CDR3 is CSVGGRPSSTDTQYF. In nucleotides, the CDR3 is TGCAGCGTTGGAGGGAGACCCTCTAGCACAGATACGCAGTATTTT.

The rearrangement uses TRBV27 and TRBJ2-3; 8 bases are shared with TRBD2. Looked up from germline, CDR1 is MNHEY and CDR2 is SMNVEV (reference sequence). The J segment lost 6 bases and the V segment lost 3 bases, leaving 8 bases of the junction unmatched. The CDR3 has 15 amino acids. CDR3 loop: CASSFAGGLGDTQYF. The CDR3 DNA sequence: TGTGCCAGCAGTTTTGCGGGGGGCCTGGGGGATACGCAGTATTTT.

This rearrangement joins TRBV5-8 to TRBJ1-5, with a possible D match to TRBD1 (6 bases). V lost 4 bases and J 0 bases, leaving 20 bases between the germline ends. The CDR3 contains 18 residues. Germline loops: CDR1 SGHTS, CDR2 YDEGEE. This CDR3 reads CASSPKGHLVFSNQPQHF. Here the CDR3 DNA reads TGTGCCAGCAGCCCGAAGGGACATCTTGTATTTAGCAATCAGCCCCAGCATTTT.